Each of the 16 T cell receptor beta chains below was sequenced from the same sample in a study of cytomegalovirus exposure and HLA in healthy donors. The PCR employed 60 Vbeta primers together with 13 Jbeta primers. Sequenced by immunoSEQ multiplex PCR; TCRdb stores in-frame clones only, minus some. This table holds about 190,000 clones, more than 70% found once. The source material was PBMCs. Receptors were obtained from a boy aged 10-17 years in good health and CMV-seronegative.

The chain couples TRBV19 to TRBJ1-5, with 7 bases that match TRBD1. CDR1 is LNHDA, CDR2 SQIVND, per germline (reference sequence). With 3 bases clipped from V and 9 bases from J, the junction kept 2 bases outside the gene matches. This CDR3 has 12 amino acids. This chain's CDR3 is CASSIGDRPQHF. The CDR3 nucleotides read TGTGCCAGTAGTATTGGGGACAGGCCCCAGCATTTT. The complete variable domain, with remaining parts taken from reference TRBV19 and TRBJ1-5, reads DGGITQSPKYLFRKEGQNVTLSCEQNLNHDAMYWYRQDPGQGLRLIYYSQIVNDFQKGDIAEGYSVSREKKESFPLTVTSAQKNPTAFYLCASSIGDRPQHFGDGTRLSIL.

V gene TRBV18 combines with J gene TRBJ2-5; D is uncertain. Deletions cut 1 base from V and 3 bases from J, with 9 bases between. This CDR3 contains 14 residues. CDR1 and CDR2 (germline): KGHSH, LQKENI. The DNA of the CDR3 is TGTGCCAGCTCACCACAACAGTCGAAAGAGACCCAGTACTTC. Translated, it gives CASSPQQSKETQYF.

The CDR3 sequence is CASSQTNRGNNQPQHF. In DNA, the CDR3 is TGCGCCAGCAGCCAAACGAACAGGGGAAACAATCAGCCCCAGCATTTT. The rearrangement joins TRBV4-1 to TRBJ1-5; 7 bases are shared with TRBD1. Germline values: CDR1 MGHRA, CDR2 YSYEKL. The V segment lost 2 bases and the J segment 3 bases; nucleotides outside the gene matches: 7. The CDR3 extends over 16 amino acids.

This rearrangement joins TRBV5-6 to TRBJ1-2, with TRBD1 identical over 12 bases. Germline loops: CDR1 SGHDT, CDR2 YYEEEE. The CDR3 covers 14 residues. The V gene end was trimmed by 4 bases and the J gene end by 3 bases; junction bases not matched to a gene: 1. For the CDR3, the DNA is TGTGCCAGCAGCCGGGACAGGGGGCACTATGGCTACACCTTC. Translating it yields CASSRDRGHYGYTF. The entire variable domain, with the rest obtained from reference TRBV5-6 and TRBJ1-2, is as follows: DAGVTQSPTHLIKTRGQQVTLRCSPKSGHDTVSWYQQALGQGPQFIFQYYEEEERQRGNFPDRFSGHQFPNYSSELNVNALLLGDSALYLCASSRDRGHYGYTFGSGTRLTVV.

This chain links TRBV5-6 with TRBJ2-5; D ambiguous. The CDR3 extends over 13 amino acids. Germline V gene data show CDR1 as SGHDT and CDR2 as YYEEEE. With 0 bases removed from V and 5 bases from J, the gap between germline ends came to 8 bases. The CDR3 reads CASSLGGLETQYF. DNA for the CDR3: TGTGCCAGCAGCTTGGGAGGCTTGGAGACCCAGTACTTC.

The genes are TRBV6-4 and TRBJ2-3; 8 bases map to TRBD2. After removal of 0 bases from V and 0 bases from J, the junction contained 2 bases not matched to a gene. Looked up from germline, CDR1 is MRHNA and CDR2 is SNTAGT. This CDR3 comprises 16 residues. This CDR3 reads CASSDSRGGSTDTQYF. The CDR3 DNA is TGTGCCAGCAGTGACTCCCGGGGGGGAAGCACAGATACGCAGTATTTT.

This chain connects TRBV5-6 to TRBJ2-1, with TRBD2 matching 10 bases. Looked up from germline, CDR1 is SGHDT and CDR2 is YYEEEE. This CDR3 spans 18 amino acids. The J segment lost 8 bases and the V segment lost 5 bases, leaving 19 bases of the junction unmatched. The CDR3 bases are TGTGCCAGCAGGCTACAGGGGGTAGAGGGACTAGCGAGGGATGAGCAGTTCTTC. It yields the protein CASRLQGVEGLARDEQFF.

This chain links TRBV27 with TRBJ1-2, with D possibly matching TRBD1 (5 bases). The germline gives CDR1 MNHEY, CDR2 SMNVEV (reference sequence). Trimming pared 5 bases from V and 3 bases from J, leaving 10 bases between. There are 13 residues in the CDR3. For the CDR3, the DNA is TGTGCCAGCAGTCGGGGGTCCGACTATGGCTACACCTTC. It yields the protein CASSRGSDYGYTF.

The chain joins TRBV7-6 to TRBJ2-7; 10 bases are a match to TRBD1. The V gene end was trimmed by 5 bases and the J gene end by 3 bases; junction bases not matched to a gene: 7. This CDR3 is 15 amino acids long. Germline CDR1 reads SGHVS; CDR2 reads FNYEAQ. For the CDR3, the DNA is TGTGCCAGCAGCAACCCTGGACAGGGGGACTACGAGCAGTACTTC. Translated: CASSNPGQGDYEQYF.

The chain combines TRBV7-9 with TRBJ2-1; TRBD2 agrees at 8 bases. The CDR3 loop spans 17 amino acids. Germline lookup yields CDR1 SEHNR and CDR2 FQNEAQ (reference sequence). Trimming removed 1 base from V and 2 bases from J; junction bases left unmatched: 7. The DNA of the CDR3 is TGTGCCAGCAGCTTAGATCGGCTAGCGGGTACCTACAATGAGCAGTTCTTC. It encodes CASSLDRLAGTYNEQFF.

The chain carries TRBV11-2 and TRBJ2-7; TRBD2 agrees at 7 bases. Trimming took 2 bases from V and 5 from J; bases not matched to a gene: 6. CDR3 length equals 14 residues. The germline gives CDR1 SGHAT, CDR2 FQNNGV. The CDR3 sequence is CASSLRGENDEQYF. CDR3 DNA sequence: TGTGCCAGCAGCTTACGGGGGGAGAACGACGAGCAGTACTTC.

The chain carries TRBV12-2 and TRBJ1-1. TRBV12-2 is deemed a pseudogene. This CDR3 is 14 amino acids long. The CDR3: CASRTPIAGSEAFF. For the CDR3, the DNA is TGTGCAAGTCGCACACCAATCGCGGGATCTGAAGCTTTCTTT.

V and J are TRBV9 and TRBJ1-4, with D perhaps matching TRBD1 (5 bases). The CDR3 length is 13 residues. CDR1 and CDR2 from the germline V gene are SGDLS and YYNGEE. The ends were cut back, 0 bases at V and 7 bases at J, with 7 bases in the middle. CDR3: CASSVATGEKLFF. The CDR3 nucleotides read TGTGCCAGCAGCGTAGCTACAGGTGAAAAACTGTTTTTT.

This chain uses TRBV30 with TRBJ2-7, with TRBD2 matching 8 bases. Per the germline V gene, CDR1 is GTSNPN and CDR2 is SVGIG (reference sequence). V trimming: 2 bases; J trimming: 3 bases; junction bases outside the gene matches: 9. This CDR3 has 15 residues. CDR3 DNA sequence: TGTGCCTGGAGTAAAAGCGGGAGCCCATTCTACGAGCAGTACTTC. Its protein product is CAWSKSGSPFYEQYF.

This chain connects TRBV5-1 to TRBJ1-1; D might be TRBD1 (5 bases). CDR3 length: 17 residues. Germline assignment: CDR1 SGHRS and CDR2 YFSETQ. Trimming stripped 0 bases from V and 4 bases from J, with 19 bases between. Here the CDR3 reads CASSLARQGLGGTEAFF. The CDR3, as DNA: TGCGCCAGCAGCTTGGCCCGTCAGGGATTGGGCGGCACTGAAGCTTTCTTT.

V gene TRBV4-1 combines with J gene TRBJ2-5, with D possibly TRBD2 on 6 matching bases. In germline, CDR1 is MGHRA, CDR2 YSYEKL. CDR3 length: 15 residues. V shed 2 bases and J shed 5 bases, with 15 bases lying between them. The CDR3 protein is CASSQLYSRGETQYF. In nucleotides, the CDR3 is TGCGCCAGCAGCCAACTTTATTCTCGGGGGGAGACCCAGTACTTC.